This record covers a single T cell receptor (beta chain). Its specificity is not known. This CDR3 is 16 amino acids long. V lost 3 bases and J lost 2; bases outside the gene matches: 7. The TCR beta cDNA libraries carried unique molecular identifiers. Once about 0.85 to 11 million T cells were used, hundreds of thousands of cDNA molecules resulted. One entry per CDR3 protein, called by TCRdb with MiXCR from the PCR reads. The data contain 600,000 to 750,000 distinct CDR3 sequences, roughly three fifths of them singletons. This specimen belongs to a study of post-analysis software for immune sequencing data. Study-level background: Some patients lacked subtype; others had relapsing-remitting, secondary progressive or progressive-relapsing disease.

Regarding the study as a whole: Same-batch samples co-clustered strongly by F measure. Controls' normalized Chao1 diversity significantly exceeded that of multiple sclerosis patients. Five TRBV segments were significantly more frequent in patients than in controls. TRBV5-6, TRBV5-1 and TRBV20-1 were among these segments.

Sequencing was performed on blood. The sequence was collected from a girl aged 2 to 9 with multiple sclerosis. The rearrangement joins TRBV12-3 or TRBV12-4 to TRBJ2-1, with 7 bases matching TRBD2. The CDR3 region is CASSLRGLSPYNEQFF. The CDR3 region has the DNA TGTGCCAGCAGTTTGCGGGGGTTGAGCCCCTACAATGAGCAGTTCTTC.